This T cell receptor (beta chain) was documented in a study of cytomegalovirus exposure and HLA in healthy donors. Healthy bone marrow donors formed the donor group. The germline V gene has CDR1 SGHVS and CDR2 FQNEAQ. The length of the CDR3 is 16 residues. In the case of this clone: One end of the junction varies from germline; a read error may be responsible.

13 Jbeta primers and 60 Vbeta primers were used for the PCR. The assay was immunoSEQ multiplex PCR, and TCRdb's table has in-frame clones only and misses some. The sample has roughly 100,000 clones, approximately 64% seen once; the top ten hold about 4.3%. The receptor's source is a human donor in good health. Input material: PBMCs. The chain has TRBV7-8 and TRBJ2-2; possible D gene TRBD2, 5 bases. The CDR3 loop reads CASSHQNLANTGELFF. CDR3 DNA: TGTGCCAGCAGCCACCAAAACCTTGCGAACACCGGGGAGCTGTTCTTT.